This T cell receptor (beta chain) was identified during a study of T cell responses to AZD1222 COVID-19 vaccine (dated by TCRdb to the early 2020s). About the full investigation: TCR sequencing was performed for fewer than 250 trial participants, of whom about 200 were given two doses of AZD1222 and 26 were given two doses of MenACWY control vaccine. Trial participants were enrolled into age subgroups of 18-55, 56-69 and 70-plus years, which contained approximately 150, 28 and 58 TCR-sequenced participants, respectively.

Comments on this clone: The antigen it recognizes is unknown. Per-base qualities were not stored, and no clone one base away is much larger.

General conclusions and limits of the study: Reportedly, close to half of the unique spike-specific TCRs recognized epitopes lying outside the regions that are mutated in the B.1.351 and B.1.1.7 variants. Participants were mostly white British and included more females than males, and it was suggested by the authors that clonal diversity may have been underestimated. After two AZD1222 doses, both the breadth and the depth of spike-specific TCRs were significantly higher than at day 0 and than in MenACWY recipients. Conclusions about previously exposed vaccinees are limited because only six or seven AZD1222 recipients were SARS-CoV-2 seropositive at baseline. The 56-69-year group was small, and its depth increase did not reach significance, likely because of low power. Because no day 14 peak-response samples were available, the repertoires could be characterized only after the peak T cell response. The whole spike protein was spanned by vaccine-associated CD4 TCRs, and dominant responses were seen in regions 160-218 and 743-854.

Read against the paper, the sample's time point label means: about 28 days (+/-7) after the second vaccine dose. AZD1222 recipients given second doses at about 4 weeks or at about 12 weeks were pooled, since spike-specific TCR depth and breadth were not found to differ between the two schedules. Vaccinee samples came from UK trials COV001 and COV002, including a single-blind randomized controlled phase 2/3 trial of AZD1222 (ChAdOx1 nCoV-19) in healthy adults. Trial participant PBMC samples were collected at day 0 and day 28 after the second dose for TCRbeta chain sequencing. From its cysteine to its phenylalanine, the CDR3 spans 12 amino acids. The read is trimmed to its CDR3 DNA, 36 bases read in frame from base 1. Deletion took 3 bases off V and 8 bases off J, with a span of 10 bases between the germline ends. In the germline V gene, CDR1 corresponds to SGHNT and CDR2 to YENEEA. The CDR3 regions of human TCRbeta chains were analyzed by immunosequencing. On the study's bioinformatics: Repertoire TCRs were matched against a reference library of SARS-CoV-2-specific TCRs generated with the MIRA antigen-specificity platform. Breadth was defined as the fraction of unique TCRs that were SARS-CoV-2-associated. Depth was defined as the fraction of total T cells that were SARS-CoV-2-associated. Using the MIRA data, each spike-specific TCR was mapped to the spike region that the TCR reacts to and placed in a CD4 or CD8 class. Log10-transformed breadth and depth values were compared by one-way ANOVA with Sidak's multiple comparisons tests. As stored in TCRdb, this immuneACCESS dataset retains in-frame rearrangements with V and J assigned. A fraction of the clones does not appear; measured against another copy, unresolved V genes explain less than half of the discrepancy, and the remainder lacks a known reason. V, J and clone size are taken as reported in that table, and D and trimming were inferred from the DNA itself. Here the sample has about 94,000 clones; about 85% occur a single time. 4.5% of the sample lies in the top ten.

The chain is assembled from TRBV11-3 and TRBJ1-1; the best D guess is TRBD1, with 5 bases matching. The specimen comprised peripheral blood, sampled 28 days after the second AZD1222 dose. This sequence originates from an adult who received the AZD1222 COVID-19 vaccine. CDR3 loop: CASSLGDGEAFF. The bases are TGTGCCAGCAGCTTGGGGGATGGCGAAGCTTTCTTT.